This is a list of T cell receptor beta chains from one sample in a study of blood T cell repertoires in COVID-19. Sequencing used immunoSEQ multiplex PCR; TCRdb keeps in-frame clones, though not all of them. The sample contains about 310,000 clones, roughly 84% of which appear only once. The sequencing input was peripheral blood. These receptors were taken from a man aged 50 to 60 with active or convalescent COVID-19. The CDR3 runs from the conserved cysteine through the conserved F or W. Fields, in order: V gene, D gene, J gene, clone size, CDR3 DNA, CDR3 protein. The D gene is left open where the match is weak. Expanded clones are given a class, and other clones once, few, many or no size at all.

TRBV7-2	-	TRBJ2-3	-	TGTGCCAGCAGCTTAAGCCAGGTACCCACAGATACGCAGTATTTT	CASSLSQVPTDTQYF
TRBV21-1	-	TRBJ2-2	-	TGTGCCAGCAGCGTAAGCTGCCGGAGCGGGGAGCTGTTTTTT	CASSVSCRSGELFF
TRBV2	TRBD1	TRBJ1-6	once	TGTGCCAGCCGGCCGACGACAGGGGATAATTCACCCCTCCACTTT	CASRPTTGDNSPLHF
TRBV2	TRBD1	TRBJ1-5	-	TGTGCCAGCAGGTCCGGGACAGTCAATCAGCCCCAGCATTTT	CASRSGTVNQPQHF
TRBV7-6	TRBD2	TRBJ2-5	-	TGTGCCAGCAGCTCGAGGACTAGCCCCCAAGAGACCCAGTACTTC	CASSSRTSPQETQYF
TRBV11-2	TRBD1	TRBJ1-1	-	TGTGCCAGCAGCGAAGGCACAGGGGCCTGGAAAGCTTTCTTT	CASSEGTGAWKAFF
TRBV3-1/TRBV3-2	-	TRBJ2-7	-	TGTGCCAGCGGGGGGTCTAGGGCGGCCTACGAGCAGTACTTC	CASGGSRAAYEQYF
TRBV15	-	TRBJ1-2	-	TGTGCCACCAGCAGGAGCTCAGGGGTTGGCTATGGCTACACCTTC	CATSRSSGVGYGYTF
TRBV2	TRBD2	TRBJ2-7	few	TGTGCCAGCAGTGGGGGGCTAGCGGGAGGCGAGCAGTACTTC	CASSGGLAGGEQYF
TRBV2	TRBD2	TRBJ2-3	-	TGTGCCAACCTAGGACTAGGATCAGATACGCAGTATTTT	CANLGLGSDTQYF
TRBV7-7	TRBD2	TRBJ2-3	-	TGTGCTAGCAGCGCTACTAGCGGAACCACAGATACGCAGTATTTT	CASSATSGTTDTQYF
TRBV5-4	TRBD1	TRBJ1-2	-	TGTGCCAGCAGCTCTGGACAGGGGGTAATAGACTATGGCTACACCTTC	CASSSGQGVIDYGYTF
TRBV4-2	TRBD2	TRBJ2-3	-	TGTGCCAGCAGCCAAGATACCGCGGGAGGGCCCAGAGATACGCAGTATTTT	CASSQDTAGGPRDTQYF
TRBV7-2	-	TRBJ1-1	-	TGTGCCAGCAGCACGGACAGGAACACTGAAGCTTTCTTT	CASSTDRNTEAFF
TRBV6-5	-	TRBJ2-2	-	TGTGCCAGCAGTTACCTACTTCGCACCGGGGAGCTGTTTTTT	CASSYLLRTGELFF
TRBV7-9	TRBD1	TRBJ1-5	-	TGTGCCAGCAGCTTAACAGGGGGTCAGCCCCAGCATTTT	CASSLTGGQPQHF
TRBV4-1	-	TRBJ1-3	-	TGCGCCAGCAGCCTAGAGACGGGACAAACTTTAACCTTCTCTGGAAACACCATATATTTT	CASSLETGQTLTFSGNTIYF
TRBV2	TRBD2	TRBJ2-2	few	TGTGCCAGCAGGACCCCTCGGGATAGCGGGACGAGGAACACCGGGGAGCTGTTTTTT	CASRTPRDSGTRNTGELFF
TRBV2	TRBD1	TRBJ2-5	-	TGTGCCAGCAGTTCGAACAGGGGGCCCCAAGAGACCCAGTACTTC	CASSSNRGPQETQYF
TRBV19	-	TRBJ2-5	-	TGTGCCAGTAGTATAGTAGGAGGGGACCAAGAGACCCAGTACTTC	CASSIVGGDQETQYF
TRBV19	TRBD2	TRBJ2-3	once	TGTGCCAGCCGTCTAGCGGGGGGCCTCACAGATACGCAGTATTTT	CASRLAGGLTDTQYF
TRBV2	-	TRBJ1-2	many	TGTGCCAGCCGTCCCGCTAACTATGGCTACACCTTC	CASRPANYGYTF
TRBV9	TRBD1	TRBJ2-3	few	TGTGCCAGCAGCGTGGGGACAGGGAGTAGGGATACGCAGTATTTT	CASSVGTGSRDTQYF
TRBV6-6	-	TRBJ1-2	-	TGTGCCAGCAGTTACTCGAGAGGGGGCTATGGCTACACCTTC	CASSYSRGGYGYTF
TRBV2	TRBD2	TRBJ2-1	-	TGTGCCAGCAGTGGCCGAGGGCTAGCGGGTTACAATGAGCAGTTCTTC	CASSGRGLAGYNEQFF
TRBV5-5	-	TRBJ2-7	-	TGTGCCAGCAGCTTGCTAGCCTCCGAGCAGTACTTC	CASSLLASEQYF
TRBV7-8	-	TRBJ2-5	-	TGTGCCAGCAGCCGCTCCAGGGATGGGACCCAGTACTTC	CASSRSRDGTQYF
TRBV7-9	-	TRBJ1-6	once	TGTGCCAGCAGGTTTACAGGAGCCTCCTATAATTCACCCCTCCACTTT	CASRFTGASYNSPLHF
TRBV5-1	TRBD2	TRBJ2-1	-	TGCGCCAGCAGCTTGGGGAGCGGGAGGTTCTATGAGCAGTTCTTC	CASSLGSGRFYEQFF
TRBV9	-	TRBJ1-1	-	TGTGCCAGCAGCGTATCAGGGAACACTGAAGCTTTCTTT	CASSVSGNTEAFF
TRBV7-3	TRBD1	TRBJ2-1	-	TGTGCCAGCAGCCCCTCCGGGACAGGGGGCTTGGATGAGCAGTTCTTC	CASSPSGTGGLDEQFF
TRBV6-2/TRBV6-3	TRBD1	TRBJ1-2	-	TGTGCCAGCAGCCGTACAGGGGCTTCGGGCGGCTACACCTTC	CASSRTGASGGYTF
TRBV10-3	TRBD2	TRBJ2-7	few	TGTGCCATCAGTGAGCGCGGGAGTCTTTACGAGCAGTACTTC	CAISERGSLYEQYF
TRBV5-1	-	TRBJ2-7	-	TGCGCCAGCAGCTTGATTGACAGCTCCTACGAGCAGTACTTC	CASSLIDSSYEQYF
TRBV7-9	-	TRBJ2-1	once	TGTGCCAGCAGCTTTAGTAGGAGCTCCTACAATGAGCAGTTCTTC	CASSFSRSSYNEQFF
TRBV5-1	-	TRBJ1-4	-	TGCGCCAGCAGCTTGGACAGGGCCAATGAAAAACTGTTTTTT	CASSLDRANEKLFF
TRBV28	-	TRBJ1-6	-	TGTGCCAGCAGTCCTCCGAATTCACCCCTCCACTTT	CASSPPNSPLHF
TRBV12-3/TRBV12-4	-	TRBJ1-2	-	TGTGCCAGCAGTTTAGACTTTGGCTACACCTTC	CASSLDFGYTF
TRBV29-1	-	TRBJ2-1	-	TGCAGCGTCGGCCGAGACAGCGCCTACAATGAGCAGTTCTTC	CSVGRDSAYNEQFF
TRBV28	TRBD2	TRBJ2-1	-	TGTGCCAGCAGTTTGCCCGGGACTAGCTACAGCTCCTACAATGAGCAGTTCTTC	CASSLPGTSYSSYNEQFF
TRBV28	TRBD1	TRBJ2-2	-	TGTGCCAGCAGTTTATCGGGCAGGGGGACCGGGGAGCTGTTTTTT	CASSLSGRGTGELFF
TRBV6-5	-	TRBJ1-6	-	TGTGCCAGCAGAGCCGGCGGGGGTAATGATTCACCCCTCCACTTT	CASRAGGGNDSPLHF
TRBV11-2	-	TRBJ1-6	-	TGTGCCAGCAGCTTACGCGGGGTCAGAAATTCACCCCTCCACTTT	CASSLRGVRNSPLHF
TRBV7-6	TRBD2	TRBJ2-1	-	TGTGCCAGCAGCGCGGGACTAGCAGTTTACAATGAGCAGTTCTTC	CASSAGLAVYNEQFF
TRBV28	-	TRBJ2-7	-	TGTGCCAGCAGTTTATTTAGCCAGGGCCGTTACGAGCAGTACTTC	CASSLFSQGRYEQYF
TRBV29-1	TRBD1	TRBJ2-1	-	TGCAGCGTAGACGGTGGACAGGTTAGCTCCTACAATGAGCAGTTCTTC	CSVDGGQVSSYNEQFF
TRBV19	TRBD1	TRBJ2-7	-	TGTGCCAGTCGGACAGGGGGCAGTGGAAGCAGATACGAGCAGTACTTC	CASRTGGSGSRYEQYF
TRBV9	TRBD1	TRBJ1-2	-	TGTGCCAGCAGCGTAGATCAGGGGGACTATGGCTACACCTTC	CASSVDQGDYGYTF
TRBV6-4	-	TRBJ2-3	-	TGTGCCAGCAGTCTAAGGACTTTGGGGAACCGGGATACGCAGTATTTT	CASSLRTLGNRDTQYF
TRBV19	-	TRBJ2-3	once	TGTGCCAGTAGTTCTCAACGGGGAGATACGCAGTATTTT	CASSSQRGDTQYF
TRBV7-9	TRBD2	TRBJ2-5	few	TGTGCCAGCAGCCTTCTAGCGGGAGGGGGAGAGACCCAGTACTTC	CASSLLAGGGETQYF
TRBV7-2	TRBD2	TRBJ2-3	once	TGTGCCAGCAGCTTCAGCGGGGTCGAAGATACGCAGTATTTT	CASSFSGVEDTQYF
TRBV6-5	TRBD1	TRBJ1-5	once	TGTGCCAGCAGCCCCGGGCAGGGGGCGGATCAGCCCCAGCATTTT	CASSPGQGADQPQHF